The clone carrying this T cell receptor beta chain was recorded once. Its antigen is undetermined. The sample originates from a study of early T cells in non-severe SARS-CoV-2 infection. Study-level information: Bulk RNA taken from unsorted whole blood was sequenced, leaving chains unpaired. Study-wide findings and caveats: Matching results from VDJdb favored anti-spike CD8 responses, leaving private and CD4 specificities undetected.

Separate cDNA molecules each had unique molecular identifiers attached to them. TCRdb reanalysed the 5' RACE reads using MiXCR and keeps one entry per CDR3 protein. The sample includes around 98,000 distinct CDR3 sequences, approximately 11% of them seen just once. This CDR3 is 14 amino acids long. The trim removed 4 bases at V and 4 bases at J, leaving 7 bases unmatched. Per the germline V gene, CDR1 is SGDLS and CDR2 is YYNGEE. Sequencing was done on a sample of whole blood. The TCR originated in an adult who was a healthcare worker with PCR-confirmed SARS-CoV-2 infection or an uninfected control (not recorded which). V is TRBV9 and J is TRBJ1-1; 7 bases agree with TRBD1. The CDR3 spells CASSSGQATTEAFF. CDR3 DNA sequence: TGTGCCAGCAGCTCAGGACAGGCGACCACTGAAGCTTTCTTT.